The 9 T cell receptor beta chains in this list originate from one sample, sequenced in a study of Tregs in tolerant kidney transplant recipients. The protocol was immunoSEQ multiplex PCR, while the TCRdb copy is restricted to in-frame clones and leaves out a portion. The profile shows about 64,000 clones, around 87% of them singletons. Related graft donors supplied nonmyeloablative bone marrow transplants, and mixed chimerism was transient. This specimen was CD4+ T cells from blood (PBMCs), taken 6 months after the transplant. These receptor sequences come from a human patient who received a combined kidney and bone marrow transplant. The graft donor may have given rise to some T cells.

The chain couples TRBV10-3 to TRBJ2-3; 9 bases map to TRBD1. The CDR3 contains 14 residues. The germline V gene encodes CDR1 ENHRY and CDR2 SYGVKD. After removal of 4 bases from V and 1 base from J, the junction contained 0 bases not matched to a gene. The DNA for the CDR3 is TGTGCCATCAGTGGGACAGGGGGCACAGATACGCAGTATTTT. Amino acid sequence: CAISGTGGTDTQYF.

The chain has TRBV9 and TRBJ2-5, with D tentatively TRBD1 (7 bases). CDR1 and CDR2 from the germline V gene are SGDLS and YYNGEE. V lost 0 bases, J lost 4 bases, and 13 bases lay in between. CDR3 length equals 15 residues. CDR3 nucleotide sequence: TGTGCCAGCAGCGTAGGGAGGGGGCGAGGAGAGACCCAGTACTTC. Translated, it gives CASSVGRGRGETQYF.

The chain carries TRBV5-1 and TRBJ2-1, with TRBD2 matching over 8 bases. The J segment lost 1 base and the V segment lost 1 base, leaving 10 bases of the junction unmatched. Germline V gives CDR1 SGHRS, CDR2 YFSETQ. The CDR3 has 18 amino acids. The CDR3 region has the DNA TGCGCCAGCAGCTTGCTTCCGAAGACTAGCGCTTCCTACAATGAGCAGTTCTTC. It codes for CASSLLPKTSASYNEQFF.

The chain has TRBV7-2 and TRBJ2-3, with D unclear. CDR3 length equals 16 residues. V dropped 7 bases and J dropped 0 bases, with 17 bases sitting between them. CDR1 SGHTA and CDR2 FQGNSA come from the germline V gene. The CDR3 sequence is CASTLRGSPSTDTQYF. Written as DNA, the CDR3 is TGTGCCAGCACCCTTAGAGGTAGCCCGAGCACAGATACGCAGTATTTT.

The J gene is TRBJ2-1, the V gene TRBV9; 7 bases are a match to TRBD1. From germline, CDR1 is SGDLS and CDR2 YYNGEE. With V trimmed by 0 bases and J by 0 bases, 9 bases remained unmatched. CDR3 length equals 18 residues. The CDR3 loop is CASSVGLQGPSSYNEQFF. In DNA, the CDR3 is TGTGCCAGCAGCGTAGGACTACAGGGGCCGAGCTCCTACAATGAGCAGTTCTTC.

The chain combines TRBV18 with TRBJ2-7; D remains ambiguous. The CDR3 has 14 residues. Per germline, CDR1 KGHSH and CDR2 LQKENI. The V end was cut by 1 base, the J end by 5 bases, with 12 bases between. The CDR3 coding sequence is TGTGCCAGCTCACCACGCGCCCCCCGGGACGAGCAGTACTTC. Its translation is CASSPRAPRDEQYF. The whole variable domain, remainder taken from reference TRBV18 and TRBJ2-7, is NAGVMQNPRHLVRRRGQEARLRCSPMKGHSHVYWYRQLPEEGLKFMVYLQKENIIDESGMPKERFSAEFPKEGPSILRIQQVVRGDSAAYFCASSPRAPRDEQYFGPGTRLTVT.

The rearrangement joins TRBV6-1 to TRBJ2-7; D is ambiguous. CDR3 length: 11 residues. Trimming cost V 2 bases and J 4 bases, with 3 bases left between them. Germline CDR1 and CDR2: MNHNS and SASEGT. The CDR3 region has the DNA TGTGCCAGCAGTGAACCTTACGAGCAGTACTTC. This translates into CASSEPYEQYF.

Only a few counts were recorded for this clone. This chain links TRBV19 with TRBJ1-4; D gene uncertain. This CDR3 has 14 amino acids. Germline CDR1 is LNHDA and CDR2 is SQIVND (reference sequence). Between the trimmed V and J ends, which lost 10 bases and 7 bases, there was a span of 19 bases. The CDR3, as DNA: TGTGCCACCTCCCAATCGGCGGCTAGTGAAAAACTGTTTTTT. Protein sequence: CATSQSAASEKLFF.

V gene TRBV9 combines with J gene TRBJ2-1; 10 bases are shared with TRBD2. The trim removed 4 bases at V and 5 bases at J, leaving 9 bases unmatched. Germline CDR1 SGDLS, CDR2 YYNGEE. The CDR3 extends over 16 amino acids. DNA of the CDR3: TGTGCCAGCAGCTTCCTCAGCGGGGGGGCTAACAATGAGCAGTTCTTC. It translates to CASSFLSGGANNEQFF.